This T cell receptor beta chain originates from a study of T cell changes during pregnancy in multiple sclerosis. Measured with immunoSEQ multiplex PCR; TCRdb has only the in-frame clones, and not every one. The profile shows approximately 90,000 clones, less than 95% of them singletons. V was cut by 1 base and J by 2 bases, with 11 bases left in between. The CDR3 loop spans 15 amino acids. CDR1 and CDR2 from the germline V gene are SGHVS and FNYEAQ. The specimen was peripheral blood, collected before pregnancy. The rearrangement joins TRBV7-6 to TRBJ1-2; D is perhaps TRBD1 (6 bases). The sequence came from a female donor with multiple sclerosis, enrolled in a pregnancy study. The DNA of the CDR3 is TGTGCCAGCAGCTTAGATCCAGGGGAGAACTATGGCTACACCTTC. Protein product: CASSLDPGENYGYTF.